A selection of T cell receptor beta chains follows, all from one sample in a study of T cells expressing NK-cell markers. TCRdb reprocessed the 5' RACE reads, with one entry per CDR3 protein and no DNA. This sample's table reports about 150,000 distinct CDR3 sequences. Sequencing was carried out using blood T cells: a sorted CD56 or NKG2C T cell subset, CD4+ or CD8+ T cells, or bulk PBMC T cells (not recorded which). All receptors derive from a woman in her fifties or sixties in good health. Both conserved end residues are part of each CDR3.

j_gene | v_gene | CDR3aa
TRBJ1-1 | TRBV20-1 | CSAPTGVGEAFF
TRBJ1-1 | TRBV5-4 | CASSLVPFGQKDTEAFF
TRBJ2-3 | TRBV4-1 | CASSPTPGTGGTDTQYF
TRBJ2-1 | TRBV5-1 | CASSLASREQFF
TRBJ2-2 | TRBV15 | CATSRGLTGITGELFF
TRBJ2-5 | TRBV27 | CACSFGTSGSKTQYF
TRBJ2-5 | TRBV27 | CASSLQQGGIPEAQYF
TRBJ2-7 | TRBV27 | CASSPPDSYEQYF
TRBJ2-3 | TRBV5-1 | CASSLGWDRDTQYF
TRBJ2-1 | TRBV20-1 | CSAGTSEIYNEQFF
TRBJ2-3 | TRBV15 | CATSRGPGQGLSDTQYF
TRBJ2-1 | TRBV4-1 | CASSQSAEQFF
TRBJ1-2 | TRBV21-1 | CASSKEGGEDYGYTF
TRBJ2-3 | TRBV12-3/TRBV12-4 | CASSSPGTSPDTQYF
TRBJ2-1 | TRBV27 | CASSLSGTPYNEQFF
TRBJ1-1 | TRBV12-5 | CASGFRVRDRGLDPTRNTEAFF
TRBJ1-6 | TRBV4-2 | CASSQKTGGNYNSPLHF
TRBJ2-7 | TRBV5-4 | CASSLEERSRRQYF
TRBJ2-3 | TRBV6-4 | CASSGGESTTDTQYF
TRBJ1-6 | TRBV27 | CASSLTVRSPLHF
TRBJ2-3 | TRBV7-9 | CASSFRDRRDTQYF
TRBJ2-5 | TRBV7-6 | CASTPLTTHQETQYF
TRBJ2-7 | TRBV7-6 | CASSLDGREPHEQYF
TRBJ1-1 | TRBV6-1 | CASSAGSSTEAFF
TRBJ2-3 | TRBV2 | CATRVSTDTQYF
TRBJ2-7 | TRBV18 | CASSPPRGTPYEQYF
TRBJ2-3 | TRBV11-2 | CASSPALAGGTDTQYF
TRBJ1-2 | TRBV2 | CASSEADSYGYTF
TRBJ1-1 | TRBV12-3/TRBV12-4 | CASSPTGLSTEAFF
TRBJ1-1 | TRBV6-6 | CASIIRWGTEAFF
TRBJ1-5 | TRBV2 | CASSAGRDAFRPQHF
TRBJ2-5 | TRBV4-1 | CASSQEPQVETQYF
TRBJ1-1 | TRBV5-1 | CASSRTGNTEAFF
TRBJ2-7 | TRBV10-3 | CAISESFSGDYEQYF
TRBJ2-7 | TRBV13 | CASSSLVGGSAYEQYF
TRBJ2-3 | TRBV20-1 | CSAGIAESDTQYF
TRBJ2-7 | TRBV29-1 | CSVETLRTGVSYEQYF
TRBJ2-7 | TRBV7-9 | CASSPTPDRGPSYEQYF
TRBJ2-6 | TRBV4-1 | CASSQPTHRGLPSGANVLTF
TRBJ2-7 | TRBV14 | CASSQVMREYEQYF
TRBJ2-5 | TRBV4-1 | CASSQEGRGGETQYF